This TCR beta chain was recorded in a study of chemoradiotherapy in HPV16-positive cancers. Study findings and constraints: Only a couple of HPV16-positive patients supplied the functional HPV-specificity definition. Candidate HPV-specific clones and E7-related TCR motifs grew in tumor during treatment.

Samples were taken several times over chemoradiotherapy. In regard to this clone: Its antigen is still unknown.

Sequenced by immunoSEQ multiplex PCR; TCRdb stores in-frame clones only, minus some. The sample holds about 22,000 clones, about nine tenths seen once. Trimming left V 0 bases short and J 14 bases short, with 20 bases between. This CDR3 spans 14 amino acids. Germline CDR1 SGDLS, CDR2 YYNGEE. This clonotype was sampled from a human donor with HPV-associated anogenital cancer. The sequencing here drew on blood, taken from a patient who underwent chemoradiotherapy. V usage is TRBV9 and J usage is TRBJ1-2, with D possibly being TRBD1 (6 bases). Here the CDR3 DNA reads TGTGCCAGCAGCGTAGCTGGGGCAGGGGACTTACCAACCTTC. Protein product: CASSVAGAGDLPTF. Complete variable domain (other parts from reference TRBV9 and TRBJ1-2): DSGVTQTPKHLITATGQRVTLRCSPRSGDLSVYWYQQSLDQGLQFLIQYYNGEERAKGNILERFSAQQFPDLHSELNLSSLELGDSALYFCASSVAGAGDLPTFGSGTRLTVV.